These 13 T cell receptor beta chains came from one sample sequenced in a study of T-cell reconstitution after alpha-beta-depleted transplantation in children. Preparation of the TCRbeta library involved a method that used unique molecular identifiers. Each CDR3 protein is one row after TCRdb ran MiXCR on the PCR reads. The sample carries 200,000 to 300,000 distinct CDR3 sequences, roughly a quarter recorded once. The source material was PBMCs, sampled before TCRalphabeta/CD19-depleted stem cell transplant. The source of these receptors is a girl under 10 years old with Fanconi anemia, due to receive a stem cell transplant.

At least ten counts were recorded for this clonotype. The chain couples TRBV20-1 to TRBJ2-7; D call uncertain. Germline V gene sequence: CDR1 DFQATT, CDR2 SNEGSKA (reference sequence). The V gene lost 4 bases and the J gene lost 2 bases, with 12 bases spanning the gap. The length of the CDR3 is 13 residues. CDR3 loop: CSAIPENPYEQYF. CDR3 nucleotide sequence: TGCAGTGCTATCCCGGAGAACCCCTACGAGCAGTACTTC.

This clonotype was seen more than once but under ten times. The chain couples TRBV6-5 to TRBJ2-3; no reliable D call. The V and J ends lost 4 bases and 5 bases respectively, with 16 bases between them. The CDR3 sequence is 15 residues long. Per germline, CDR1 MNHEY and CDR2 SVGAGI. The CDR3 nucleotides read TGTGCCAGCAGTTCCCCCGGAGCCAAGATAGATACGCAGTATTTT. Translated: CASSSPGAKIDTQYF.

This clonotype was counted many times. The chain is built from TRBV20-1 and TRBJ2-7, with D tentatively TRBD2 (5 bases). V lost 6 bases to trimming and J lost 4 bases, with 16 bases between them. Germline values: CDR1 DFQATT, CDR2 SNEGSKA (reference sequence). This CDR3 spans 13 amino acids. Written as DNA, the CDR3 is TGCAGTGCGCGCGGGTTGGCGTCTTACGAGCAGTACTTC. Translated, it gives CSARGLASYEQYF.

Many counts were recorded for this clonotype. The gene calls are TRBV29-1 and TRBJ2-5; tentative D call: TRBD1 (7 bases). Germline V gives CDR1 SQVTM, CDR2 ANQGSEA. This CDR3 contains 12 residues. The germline V and J ends were trimmed by 7 bases and 5 bases, with 14 bases remaining between them. The DNA for the CDR3 is TGCAGCGCCATTTCAGGGGGGGAGACCCAGTACTTC. This translates into CSAISGGETQYF.

This clonotype appeared many times. The CDR3: CSATLAGSYNEQFF. The CDR3 nucleotides are TGCAGTGCTACCCTAGCGGGATCCTACAATGAGCAGTTCTTC. V usage is TRBV20-1 and J usage is TRBJ2-1; 9 positions agree with TRBD2. Germline V CDR1 and CDR2: DFQATT, SNEGSKA (reference sequence). The junction had 2 bases not matched to a gene; V was cut back by 4 bases and J by 1 base. The CDR3 is made up of 14 amino acids.

This clonotype was counted at least ten times. The genes are TRBV29-1 and TRBJ2-7; 7 nucleotides match TRBD2. The germline V gene encodes CDR1 SQVTM and CDR2 ANQGSEA. CDR3 length equals 12 residues. V trimming: 4 bases; J trimming: 6 bases; junction bases outside the gene matches: 6. The CDR3 bases are TGCAGCGTTGTTGCGGGAGATGGCGAGCAGTACTTC. Its protein is CSVVAGDGEQYF.

The chain combines TRBV29-1 with TRBJ2-7, with 10 positions matching TRBD1. Per germline, CDR1 SQVTM and CDR2 ANQGSEA. This CDR3 has 13 residues. J lost 2 bases, V lost 4 bases, and 2 bases had no gene match. CDR3 DNA sequence: TGCAGCGTTGCGGGACAGGGGACCTACGAGCAGTACTTC. Translating gives CSVAGQGTYEQYF.

The table lists this clonotype with many counts. The rearrangement links TRBV12-3 or TRBV12-4 to TRBJ1-2; 7 bases line up with TRBD1. This CDR3 comprises 14 residues. V dropped 6 bases and J dropped 2; count of bases not matched to a gene: 6. The CDR3 sequence: CASREGGRNYGYTF. For the CDR3, the DNA is TGTGCCAGCAGGGAAGGGGGCAGGAACTATGGCTACACCTTC.

The chain has TRBV29-1 and TRBJ2-5; 10 nucleotides agree with TRBD1. With 4 bases clipped from V and 4 bases from J, the junction kept 3 bases outside the gene matches. This CDR3 spans 13 amino acids. Germline lookup yields CDR1 SQVTM and CDR2 ANQGSEA. DNA for the CDR3: TGCAGCGTTGGGGACAGGGGTATAGAGACCCAGTACTTC. Protein product: CSVGDRGIETQYF. Based on the CDR3 plus reference TRBV29-1 and TRBJ2-5, the full variable domain is SAVISQKPSRDICQRGTSLTIQCQVDSQVTMMFWYRQQPGQSLTLIATANQGSEATYESGFVIDKFPISRPNLTFSTLTVSNMSPEDSSIYLCSVGDRGIETQYFGPGTRLLVL.

This chain links TRBV12-3 or TRBV12-4 with TRBJ2-5, with a tentative D call TRBD2 (7 bases). The CDR3 loop spans 15 amino acids. V lost 3 bases, J lost 2 bases, and 13 bases lay in between. The CDR3 is CASSFARGPQETQYF. The CDR3 DNA follows: TGTGCCAGCAGTTTCGCGCGGGGGCCTCAAGAGACCCAGTACTTC.

The rearrangement links TRBV5-1 to TRBJ2-7, with D possibly TRBD1 on 6 matching bases. CDR3 length: 14 residues. V was shortened by 6 bases and J by 3 bases, with 16 bases between the two germline ends. The germline CDR1 and CDR2 sequences are SGHRS and YFSETQ. CDR3 coding DNA: TGCGCCAGCAAAGCCTCGACAGGAAGCTACGAGCAGTACTTC. It is translated as CASKASTGSYEQYF.

V is TRBV29-1 and J is TRBJ2-2; D ambiguous. Germline values: CDR1 SQVTM, CDR2 ANQGSEA. Trimming removed 3 bases from V and 0 bases from J, with 8 bases in between. This CDR3 region has 14 residues. The CDR3 here is CSVEGGANTGELFF. CDR3 bases: TGCAGCGTTGAGGGCGGTGCGAACACCGGGGAGCTGTTTTTT.

This clonotype was recorded a few times. V is TRBV20-1 and J is TRBJ2-5; possible D gene TRBD2, 5 bases. V was clipped by 5 bases and J by 5 bases, with 6 bases between them. Germline V gene data show CDR1 as DFQATT and CDR2 as SNEGSKA (reference sequence). This CDR3 spans 10 amino acids. CDR3 nucleotide sequence: TGCAGTGCTGGGGAGGAGACCCAGTACTTC. This codes for CSAGEETQYF.